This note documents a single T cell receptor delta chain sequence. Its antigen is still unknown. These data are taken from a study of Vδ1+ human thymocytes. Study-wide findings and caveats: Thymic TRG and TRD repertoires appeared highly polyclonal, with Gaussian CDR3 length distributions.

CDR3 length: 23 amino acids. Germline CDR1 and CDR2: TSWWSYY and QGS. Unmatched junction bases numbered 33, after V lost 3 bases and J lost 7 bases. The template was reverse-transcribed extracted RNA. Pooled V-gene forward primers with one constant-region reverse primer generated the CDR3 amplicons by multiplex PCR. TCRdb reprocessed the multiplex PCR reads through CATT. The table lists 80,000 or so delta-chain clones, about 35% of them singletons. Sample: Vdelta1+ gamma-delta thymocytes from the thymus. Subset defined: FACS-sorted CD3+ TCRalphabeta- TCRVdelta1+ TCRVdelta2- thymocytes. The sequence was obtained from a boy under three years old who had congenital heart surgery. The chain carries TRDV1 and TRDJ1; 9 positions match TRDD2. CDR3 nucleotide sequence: TGTGCTCTTGGGGACCTCGCTGGGGCCTTCCTACGCCCCTGGGGATTGAAAGAGATTAAACTCATCTTT. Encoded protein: CALGDLAGAFLRPWGLKEIKLIF.